This record covers a single T cell receptor (beta chain). What it binds is unknown. Amplification of the TCR beta CDR3 regions used RNA transcripts (as template). Second-round multiplex PCR came after a first-round RT-PCR that employed HTBI primers. TCRdb used MiXCR to reprocess the multiplex PCR reads, holding one entry per CDR3 protein. This sample yields about 620,000 distinct CDR3 sequences, of which 22% are seen a single time; around 6.5% belongs to the top ten. These data belong to a study of Graves' ophthalmopathy and Graves' hyperthyroidism. The CDR3 length is 18 residues. The germline V gene has CDR1 MNHEY and CDR2 SVGEGT. Trimming left V 0 bases short and J 0 bases short, with 12 bases between. Broader study findings: Thyroid clonotypes that were expanded above 0.001 frequency mostly also appeared in blood.

The chain recombines TRBV6-2 or TRBV6-3 with TRBJ2-6; TRBD1 is a possible D gene (6 bases). This TCR was sampled from a woman under 30 with stable Graves' hyperthyroidism. Some clones in this sample may be carry-over from other donors' samples. Sample: peripheral blood. CDR3 bases: TGTGCCAGCAGTTACTCGTGGGGGCTTAGCTCTGGGGCCAACGTCCTGACTTTC. Protein sequence: CASSYSWGLSSGANVLTF.